This T cell receptor (beta chain) is from a study of T-cell memory formation after mild COVID-19. Overall study results and limits: Contracting CD4+ clones sat mainly in CM and EM; CD8+ in EMRA.

The CDR3 length is 15 residues. Trimming took 8 bases from V and 3 from J, leaving 20 bases between them. TCRdb processed the 5' RACE reads anew with MiXCR; each CDR3 protein has one entry. The repertoire has 98,000 or so distinct CDR3 sequences, 15% to 20% of them found once; the top ten carry around 5.5%. This clonotype has a handful of counts. Its antigen is still unknown. Sequencing was done on a sample of PBMCs or a T cell subset sorted from them (not recorded which). The chain is built from TRBV12-3 or TRBV12-4 and TRBJ2-7; D could derive from TRBD1 or TRBD2 (7 bases each). The origin of this receptor is a man younger than 35 who had mild COVID-19 (a few samples of this study predate the infection). Cell type and time point are not known. CDR3 nucleotides: TGTGCCAGCGTTAGGGGAGGGGCAGGGGGCTACGAGCAGTACTTC. Encoded protein: CASVRGGAGGYEQYF.